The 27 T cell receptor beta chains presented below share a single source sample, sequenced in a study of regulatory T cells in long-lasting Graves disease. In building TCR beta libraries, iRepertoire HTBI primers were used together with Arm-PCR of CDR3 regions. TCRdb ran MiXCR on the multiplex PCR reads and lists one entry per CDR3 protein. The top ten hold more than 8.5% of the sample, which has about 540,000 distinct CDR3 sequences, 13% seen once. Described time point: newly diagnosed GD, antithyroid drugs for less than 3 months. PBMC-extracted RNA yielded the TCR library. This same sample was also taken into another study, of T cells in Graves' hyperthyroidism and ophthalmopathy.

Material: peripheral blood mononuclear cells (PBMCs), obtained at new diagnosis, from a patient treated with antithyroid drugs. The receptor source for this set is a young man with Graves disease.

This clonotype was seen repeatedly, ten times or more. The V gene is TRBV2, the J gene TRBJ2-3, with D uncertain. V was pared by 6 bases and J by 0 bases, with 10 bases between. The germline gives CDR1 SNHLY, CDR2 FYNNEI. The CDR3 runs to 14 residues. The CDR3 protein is CASSEDGSTDTQYF. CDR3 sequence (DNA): TGTGCCAGCAGCGAGGACGGAAGCACAGATACGCAGTATTTT.

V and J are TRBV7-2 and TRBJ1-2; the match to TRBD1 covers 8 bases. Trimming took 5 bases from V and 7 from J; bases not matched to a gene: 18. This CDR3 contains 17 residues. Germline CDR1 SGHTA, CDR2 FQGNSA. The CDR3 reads CASSQGPRGPLTFGYTF. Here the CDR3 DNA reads TGTGCCAGCAGCCAAGGCCCCAGGGGGCCTCTCACCTTTGGCTACACCTTC. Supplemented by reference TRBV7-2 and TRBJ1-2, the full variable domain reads GAGVSQSPSNKVTEKGKDVELRCDPISGHTALYWYRQSLGQGLEFLIYFQGNSAPDKSGLPSDRFSAERTGGSVSTLTIQRTQQEDSAVYLCASSQGPRGPLTFGYTFGSGTRLTVV.

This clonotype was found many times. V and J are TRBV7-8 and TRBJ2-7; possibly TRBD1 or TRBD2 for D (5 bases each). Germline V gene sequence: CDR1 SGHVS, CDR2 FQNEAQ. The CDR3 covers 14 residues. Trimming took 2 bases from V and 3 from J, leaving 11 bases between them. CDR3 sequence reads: CASSLTGTGYEQYF. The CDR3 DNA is TGTGCCAGCAGCTTAACGGGAACAGGCTACGAGCAGTACTTC.

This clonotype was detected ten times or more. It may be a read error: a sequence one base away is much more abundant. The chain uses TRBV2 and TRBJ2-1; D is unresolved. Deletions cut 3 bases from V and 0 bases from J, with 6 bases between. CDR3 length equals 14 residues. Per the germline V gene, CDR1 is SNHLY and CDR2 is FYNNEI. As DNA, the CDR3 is TGTGCCAGCAGTGAGCCGGTCTCCTACAATGAGCAGTTCTTC. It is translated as CASSEPVSYNEQFF.

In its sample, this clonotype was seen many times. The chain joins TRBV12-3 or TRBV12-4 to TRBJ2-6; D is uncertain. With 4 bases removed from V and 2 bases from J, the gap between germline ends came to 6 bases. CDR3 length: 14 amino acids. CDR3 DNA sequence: TGTGCCAGCAGTTCGCTACCTGGGGCCAACGTCCTGACTTTC. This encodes CASSSLPGANVLTF.

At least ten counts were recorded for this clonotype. The CDR3 nucleotides read TGTGCCAGCAGCTTGACGGGCTACTCTGGAAACACCATATATTTT. Translated, it gives CASSLTGYSGNTIYF. The chain carries TRBV11-2 and TRBJ1-3; D ambiguous. This CDR3 contains 15 residues. V shed 3 bases and J shed 0 bases, with 9 bases lying between them. Germline CDR1 is SGHAT and CDR2 is FQNNGV.

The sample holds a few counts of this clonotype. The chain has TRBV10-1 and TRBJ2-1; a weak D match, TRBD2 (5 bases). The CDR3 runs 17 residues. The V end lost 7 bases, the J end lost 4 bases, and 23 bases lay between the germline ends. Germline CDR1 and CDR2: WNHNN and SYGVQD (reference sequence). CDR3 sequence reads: CASTEGPALPPYNEQFF. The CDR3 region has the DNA TGCGCCAGCACCGAGGGTCCAGCGCTTCCCCCTTACAATGAGCAGTTCTTC.

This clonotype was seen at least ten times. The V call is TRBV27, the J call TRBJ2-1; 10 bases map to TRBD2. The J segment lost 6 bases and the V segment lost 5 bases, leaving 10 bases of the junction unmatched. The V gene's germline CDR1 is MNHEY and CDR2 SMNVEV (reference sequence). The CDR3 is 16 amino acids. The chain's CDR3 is CASSPYPSGSVNEQFF. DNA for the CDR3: TGTGCCAGCAGTCCCTACCCTAGCGGGAGCGTCAATGAGCAGTTCTTC.

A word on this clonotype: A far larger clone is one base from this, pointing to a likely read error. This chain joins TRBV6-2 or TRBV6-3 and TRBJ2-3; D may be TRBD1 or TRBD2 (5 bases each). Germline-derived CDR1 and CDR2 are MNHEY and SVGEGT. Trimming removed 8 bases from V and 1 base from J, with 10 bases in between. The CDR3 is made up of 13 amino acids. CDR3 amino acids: CASGQGGTDTQYF. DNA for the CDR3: TGTGCCAGCGGCCAGGGAGGCACAGATACGCAGTATTTT.

DNA of the CDR3: TGTGCCAGCAGTGACCCGGAGTTAGGTGAGCAGTTCTTC. Residues: CASSDPELGEQFF. This chain joins TRBV6-4 and TRBJ2-1; no clear D. The CDR3 runs to 13 residues. Germline V gene data show CDR1 as MRHNA and CDR2 as SNTAGT. The V gene lost 2 bases and the J gene lost 9 bases, with 11 bases spanning the gap.

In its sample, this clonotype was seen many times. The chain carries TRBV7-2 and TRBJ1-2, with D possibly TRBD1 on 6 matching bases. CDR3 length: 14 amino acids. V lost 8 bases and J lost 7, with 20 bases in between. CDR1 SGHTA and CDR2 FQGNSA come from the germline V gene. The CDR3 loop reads CASGRLGGGGGYTF. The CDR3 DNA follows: TGTGCCAGCGGAAGATTGGGGGGCGGTGGTGGCTACACCTTC.

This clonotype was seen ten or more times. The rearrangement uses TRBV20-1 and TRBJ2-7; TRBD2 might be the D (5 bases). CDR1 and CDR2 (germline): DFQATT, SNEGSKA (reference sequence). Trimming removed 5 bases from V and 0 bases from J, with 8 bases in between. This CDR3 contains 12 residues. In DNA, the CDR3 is TGCAGTGCTCGAGGGAGCTCCTACGAGCAGTACTTC. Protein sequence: CSARGSSYEQYF.

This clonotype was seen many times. The CDR3, as DNA: TGTGCCAGCAGTCCAAGTTCCGCAGATACGCAGTATTTT. Translation gives CASSPSSADTQYF. This chain connects TRBV6-2 or TRBV6-3 to TRBJ2-3; no definite D call. In germline, CDR1 is MNHEY, CDR2 SVGEGT. The CDR3 is 13 amino acids. V was cut by 5 bases and J by 4 bases, with 10 bases left in between.

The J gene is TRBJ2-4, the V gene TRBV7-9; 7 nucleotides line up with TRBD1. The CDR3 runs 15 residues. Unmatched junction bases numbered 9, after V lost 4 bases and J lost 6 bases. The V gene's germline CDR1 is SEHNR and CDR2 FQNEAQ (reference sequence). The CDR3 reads CASSSSTGLGNIQYF. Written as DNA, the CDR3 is TGTGCCAGCAGCTCCTCGACAGGGTTGGGAAACATTCAGTACTTC.

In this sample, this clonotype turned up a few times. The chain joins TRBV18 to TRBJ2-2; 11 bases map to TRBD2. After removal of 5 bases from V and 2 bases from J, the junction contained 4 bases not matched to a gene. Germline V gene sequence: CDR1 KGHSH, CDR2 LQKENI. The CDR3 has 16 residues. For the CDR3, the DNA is TGTGCCAGCTCATCGAGACTAGCGGGAAACACCGGGGAGCTGTTTTTT. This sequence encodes CASSSRLAGNTGELFF. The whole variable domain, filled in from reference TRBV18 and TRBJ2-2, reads NAGVMQNPRHLVRRRGQEARLRCSPMKGHSHVYWYRQLPEEGLKFMVYLQKENIIDESGMPKERFSAEFPKEGPSILRIQQVVRGDSAAYFCASSSRLAGNTGELFFGEGSRLTVL.

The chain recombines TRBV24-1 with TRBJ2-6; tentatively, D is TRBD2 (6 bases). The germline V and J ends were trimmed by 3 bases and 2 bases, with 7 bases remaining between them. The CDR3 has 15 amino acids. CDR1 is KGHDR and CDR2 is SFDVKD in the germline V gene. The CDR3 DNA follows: TGTGCCACCAGTGATCCGGGGGCTGGGGCCAACGTCCTGACTTTC. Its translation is CATSDPGAGANVLTF.

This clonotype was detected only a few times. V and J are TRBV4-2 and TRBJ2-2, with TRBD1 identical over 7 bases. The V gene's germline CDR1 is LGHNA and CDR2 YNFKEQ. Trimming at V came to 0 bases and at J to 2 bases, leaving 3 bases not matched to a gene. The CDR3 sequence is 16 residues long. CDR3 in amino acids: CASSQEGTANTGELFF. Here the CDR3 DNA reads TGTGCCAGCAGCCAAGAAGGGACAGCTAACACCGGGGAGCTGTTTTTT.

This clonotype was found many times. The DNA of the CDR3 is TGTGCCAGCAGCTTAGAACTAGCGGGAGATTTGCCGTATTTT. As protein: CASSLELAGDLPYF. This rearrangement joins TRBV7-2 to TRBJ2-3, with TRBD2 matching 11 bases. Losses at the gene ends were 1 base for V and 14 bases for J; bases not matched to a gene: 8. The CDR3 is 14 residues long. Germline-derived CDR1 and CDR2 are SGHTA and FQGNSA.

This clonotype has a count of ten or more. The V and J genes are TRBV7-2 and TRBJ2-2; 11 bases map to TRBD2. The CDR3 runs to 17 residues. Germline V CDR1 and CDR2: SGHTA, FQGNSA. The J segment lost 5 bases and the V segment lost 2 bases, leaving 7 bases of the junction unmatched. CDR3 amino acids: CASSLRATSGMTGELFF. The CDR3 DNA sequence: TGTGCCAGCAGCTTAAGGGCGACTAGCGGGATGACCGGGGAGCTGTTTTTT.

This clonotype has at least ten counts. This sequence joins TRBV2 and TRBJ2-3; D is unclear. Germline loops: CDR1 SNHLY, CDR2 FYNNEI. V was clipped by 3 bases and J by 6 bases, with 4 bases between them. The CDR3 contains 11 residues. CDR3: CASSDGDTQYF. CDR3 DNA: TGTGCCAGCAGTGATGGGGATACGCAGTATTTT.

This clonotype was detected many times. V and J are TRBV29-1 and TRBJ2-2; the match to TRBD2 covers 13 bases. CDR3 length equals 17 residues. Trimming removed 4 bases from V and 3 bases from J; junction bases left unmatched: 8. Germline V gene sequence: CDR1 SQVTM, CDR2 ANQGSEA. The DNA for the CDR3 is TGCAGCGTTGCTGGACTAGCGGGAGATTGGGACACCGGGGAGCTGTTTTTT. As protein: CSVAGLAGDWDTGELFF.

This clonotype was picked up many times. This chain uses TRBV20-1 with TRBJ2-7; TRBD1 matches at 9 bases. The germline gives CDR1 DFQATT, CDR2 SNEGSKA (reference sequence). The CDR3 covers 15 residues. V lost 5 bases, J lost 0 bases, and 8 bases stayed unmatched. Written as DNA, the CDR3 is TGCAGTGCTGTAGCCCTGGGACAGGGCTCCTACGAGCAGTACTTC. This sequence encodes CSAVALGQGSYEQYF.

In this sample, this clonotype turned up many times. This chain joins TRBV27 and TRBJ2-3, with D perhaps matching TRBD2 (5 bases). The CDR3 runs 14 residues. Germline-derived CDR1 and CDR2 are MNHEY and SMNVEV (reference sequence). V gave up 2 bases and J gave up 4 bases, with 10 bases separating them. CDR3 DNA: TGTGCCAGCAGTTTAGCCGGGAATCCAGATACGCAGTATTTT. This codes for CASSLAGNPDTQYF.

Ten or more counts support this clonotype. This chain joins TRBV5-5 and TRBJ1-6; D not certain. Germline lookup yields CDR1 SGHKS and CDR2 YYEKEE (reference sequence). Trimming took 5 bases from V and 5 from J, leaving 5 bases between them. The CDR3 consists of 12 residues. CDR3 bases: TGTGCCAGCAGTTTGAATAATTCACCCCTCCACTTT. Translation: CASSLNNSPLHF.

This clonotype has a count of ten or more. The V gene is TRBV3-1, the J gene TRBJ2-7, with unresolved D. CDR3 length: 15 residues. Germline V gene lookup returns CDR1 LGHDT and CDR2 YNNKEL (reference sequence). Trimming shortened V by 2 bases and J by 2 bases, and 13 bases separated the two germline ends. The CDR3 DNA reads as TGTGCCAGCAGCCAACGGAAAACGATGACCTACGAGCAGTACTTC. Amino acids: CASSQRKTMTYEQYF.

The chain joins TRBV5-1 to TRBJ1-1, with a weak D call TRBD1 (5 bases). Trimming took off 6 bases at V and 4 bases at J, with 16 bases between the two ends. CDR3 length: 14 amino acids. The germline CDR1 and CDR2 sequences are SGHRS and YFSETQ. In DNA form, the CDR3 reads TGCGCCAGCAACATGGGGGGTTGGGGCACTGAAGCTTTCTTT. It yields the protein CASNMGGWGTEAFF.

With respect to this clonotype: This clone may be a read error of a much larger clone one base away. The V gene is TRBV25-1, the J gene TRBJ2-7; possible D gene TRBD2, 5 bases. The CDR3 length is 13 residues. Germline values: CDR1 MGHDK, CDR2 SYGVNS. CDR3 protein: CASSESFDYERYF. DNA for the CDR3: TGTGCCAGCAGTGAGAGCTTTGACTACGAGCGGTACTTC.